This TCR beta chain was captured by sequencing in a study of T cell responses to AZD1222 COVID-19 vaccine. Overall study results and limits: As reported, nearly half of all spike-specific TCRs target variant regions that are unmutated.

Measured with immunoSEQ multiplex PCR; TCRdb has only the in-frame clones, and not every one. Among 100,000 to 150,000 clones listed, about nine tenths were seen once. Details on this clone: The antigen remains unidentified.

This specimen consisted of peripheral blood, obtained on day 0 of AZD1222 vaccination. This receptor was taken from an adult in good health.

CDR3 in amino acids: CASSLSRGDEQFF. The CDR3 nucleotides read TGTGCCAGCAGCTTAAGCCGGGGGGATGAGCAGTTCTTC. The chain uses TRBV7-3 and TRBJ2-1, with TRBD2 matching over 7 bases. The germline V gene has CDR1 SGHTA and CDR2 FQGTGA. The CDR3 totals 13 residues. V was clipped by 1 base and J by 8 bases; unmatched bases: 2.